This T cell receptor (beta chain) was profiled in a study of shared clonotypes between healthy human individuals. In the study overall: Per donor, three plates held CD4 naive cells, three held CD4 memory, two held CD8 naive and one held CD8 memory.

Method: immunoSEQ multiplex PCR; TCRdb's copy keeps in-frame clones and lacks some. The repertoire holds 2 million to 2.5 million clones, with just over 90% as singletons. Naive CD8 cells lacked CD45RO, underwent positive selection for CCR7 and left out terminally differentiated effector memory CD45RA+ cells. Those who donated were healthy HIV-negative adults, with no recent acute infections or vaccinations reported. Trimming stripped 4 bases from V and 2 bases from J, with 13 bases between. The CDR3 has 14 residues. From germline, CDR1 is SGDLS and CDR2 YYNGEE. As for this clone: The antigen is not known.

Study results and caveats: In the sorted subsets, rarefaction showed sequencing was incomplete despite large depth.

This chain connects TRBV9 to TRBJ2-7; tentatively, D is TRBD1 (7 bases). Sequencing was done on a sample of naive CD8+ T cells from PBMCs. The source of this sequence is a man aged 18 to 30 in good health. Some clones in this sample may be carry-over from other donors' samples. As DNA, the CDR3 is TGTGCCAGCAGCCCATCAGGGGGGACCTACGAGCAGTACTTC. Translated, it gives CASSPSGGTYEQYF.